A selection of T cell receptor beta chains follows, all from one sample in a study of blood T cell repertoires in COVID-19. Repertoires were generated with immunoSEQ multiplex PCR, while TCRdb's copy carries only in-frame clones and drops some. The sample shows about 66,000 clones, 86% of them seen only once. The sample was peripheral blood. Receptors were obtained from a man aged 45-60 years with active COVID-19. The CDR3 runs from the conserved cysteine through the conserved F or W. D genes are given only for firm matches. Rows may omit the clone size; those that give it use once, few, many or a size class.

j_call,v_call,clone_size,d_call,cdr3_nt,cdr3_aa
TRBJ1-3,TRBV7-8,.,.,TGTGCCAGCAGCCGCAACCAGGGCAGCTCTGGAAACACCATATATTTT,CASSRNQGSSGNTIYF
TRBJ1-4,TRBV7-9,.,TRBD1,TGTGCCAGCAGCCACAGGGGGGGAGGCGAAAAACTGTTTTTT,CASSHRGGGEKLFF
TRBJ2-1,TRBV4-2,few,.,TGTGCCAGCAGCCAAGAGCCAGGAGTCACTAGGGCGGGCAATGAGCAGTTCTTC,CASSQEPGVTRAGNEQFF
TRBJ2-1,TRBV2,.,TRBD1,TGTGCCAGCAGCACAGGGGGCACTTACAATGAGCAGTTCTTC,CASSTGGTYNEQFF
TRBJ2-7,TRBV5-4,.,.,TGTGCCAGCAGCCAACCCGGGAACTACGAGCAGTACTTC,CASSQPGNYEQYF
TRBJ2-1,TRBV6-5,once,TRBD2,TGTGCCAGCAGTTTTCTAGCGGGAGATTTAAGTGAGCAGTTCTTC,CASSFLAGDLSEQFF
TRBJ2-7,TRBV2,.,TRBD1,TGTGCCAGCAGGGAAACAGGGGCGTCGGCCTACGAGCAGTACTTC,CASRETGASAYEQYF
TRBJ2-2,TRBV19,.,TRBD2,TGTGCCAGTAGCTTCGGGGGGGACGGGGAGCTGTTTTTT,CASSFGGDGELFF
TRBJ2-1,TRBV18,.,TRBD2,TGTGCCAGCTCACCACCCTCAGGAGCGGGAGAAGGGAATGAGCAGTTCTTC,CASSPPSGAGEGNEQFF
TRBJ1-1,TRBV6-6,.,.,TGTGCCAGCGTGAACAGGGTCACTGAAGCTTTCTTT,CASVNRVTEAFF
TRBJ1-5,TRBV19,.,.,TGTGCCAGTAGTAAAGGAGGGGTTAGCAATCAGCCCCAGCATTTT,CASSKGGVSNQPQHF
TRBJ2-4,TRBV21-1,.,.,TGTGCCAGCAGCAAATATAGAGGGAGAGTTGACAAAAACATTCAGTACTTC,CASSKYRGRVDKNIQYF
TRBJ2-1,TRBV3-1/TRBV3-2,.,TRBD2,TGTGCCAGCAGCCAAGGGACTAGCGGGCCCCTTCCACGGAACAATGAGCAGTTCTTC,CASSQGTSGPLPRNNEQFF
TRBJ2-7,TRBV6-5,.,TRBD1,TGTGCCAGCAGTTATGGGACAGAGTTTTACGAGCAGTACTTC,CASSYGTEFYEQYF
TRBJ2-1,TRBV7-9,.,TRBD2,TGTGCCAGCAGCTTAACCGGGACTAGCGGGTCGCTGTACAATGAGCAGTTCTTC,CASSLTGTSGSLYNEQFF
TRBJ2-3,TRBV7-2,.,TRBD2,TGTGCCAGCAGCACCGGGACTAAGTTCGATACGCAGTATTTT,CASSTGTKFDTQYF
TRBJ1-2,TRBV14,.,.,TGTGCCAGCAGCCAACAAAGAGGGTCCTATGGCTACACCTTC,CASSQQRGSYGYTF
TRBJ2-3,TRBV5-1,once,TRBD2,TGCGCCAGCAGCTTGACTAGCGGGGGGAACACAGATACGCAGTATTTT,CASSLTSGGNTDTQYF
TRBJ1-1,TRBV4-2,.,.,TGTGCCAGCAGCCCCTCGTACCCTATGAACACTGAAGCTTTCTTT,CASSPSYPMNTEAFF
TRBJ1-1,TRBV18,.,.,TGTGCCAGCTCACCGCTAACAGGGAACACTGAAGCTTTCTTT,CASSPLTGNTEAFF
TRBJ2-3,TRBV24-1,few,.,TGTGCCACCAGTGATCTTAAATTCGGGTCCACAGATACGCAGTATTTT,CATSDLKFGSTDTQYF
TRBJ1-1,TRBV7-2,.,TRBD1,TGTGCCAGCAGCTTAGTCGGGACAGGGGGCGGCACTGAAGCTTTCTTT,CASSLVGTGGGTEAFF
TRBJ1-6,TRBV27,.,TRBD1,TGTGCCAGCAGTCTTTCCGGGACAGGGATTTCACCCCTCCACTTT,CASSLSGTGISPLHF
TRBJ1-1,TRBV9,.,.,TGTGCCAGCAGCGTAGGAGGGAATGGGGACACTGAAGCTTTCTTT,CASSVGGNGDTEAFF
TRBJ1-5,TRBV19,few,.,TGTGCCAGTAGTAAATCCGGTTGGCCCCAGCATTTT,CASSKSGWPQHF
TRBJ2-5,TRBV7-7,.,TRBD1,TGTGCCAGCAGCACGGGACAGGGGTTCGGTGGAGAGACCCAGTACTTC,CASSTGQGFGGETQYF
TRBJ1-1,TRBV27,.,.,TGTGTTGGAGGCGGCACTGAAGCTTTCTTT,CVGGGTEAFF
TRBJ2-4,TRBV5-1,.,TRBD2,TGCGCCAGCAGCCCGGGACCGGGGGGGAACATTCAGTACTTC,CASSPGPGGNIQYF
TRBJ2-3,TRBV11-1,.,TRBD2,TGTGCCAGCAGCGCCAGACTAGCGGGGAGCACAGATACGCAGTATTTT,CASSARLAGSTDTQYF
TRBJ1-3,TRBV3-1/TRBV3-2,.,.,TGTGCCAGCAGCCAGGGGGGGATATCTGGAAACACCATATATTTT,CASSQGGISGNTIYF
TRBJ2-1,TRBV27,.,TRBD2,TGTGCCAGCAGTTGGCCTAGCGGGGGGAGCTCCTACAATGAGCAGTTCTTC,CASSWPSGGSSYNEQFF
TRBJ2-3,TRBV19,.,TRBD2,TGTGCCAGTAGTCTCGGGAGGACAGATACGCAGTATTTT,CASSLGRTDTQYF
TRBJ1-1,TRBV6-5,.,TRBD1,TGTGCCAGCAGGCCGACAGGGCCCAGTGAAGCTTTCTTT,CASRPTGPSEAFF
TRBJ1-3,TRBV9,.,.,TGTGCCAGCAGCGGACAGGTCTCTGGAAACACCATATATTTT,CASSGQVSGNTIYF
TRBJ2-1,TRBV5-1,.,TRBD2,TGCGCCCGCAGCCGGCCGGGGCGGGGGGGAGCCTACAATGAGCAGTTCTTC,CARSRPGRGGAYNEQFF
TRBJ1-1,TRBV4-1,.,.,TGCGCCAGCAGCCAAGACAAGGGGGGGACACTCCTGAGTACTGAAGCTTTCTTT,CASSQDKGGTLLSTEAFF
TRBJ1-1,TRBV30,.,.,TGTGCCTGGAGTTGGCAGGGGAGCACTGAAGCTTTCTTT,CAWSWQGSTEAFF
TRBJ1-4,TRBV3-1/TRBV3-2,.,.,TGTGCCAGCAGCCACTGGAGTAAAGGAGGGGAAAAACTGTTTTTT,CASSHWSKGGEKLFF
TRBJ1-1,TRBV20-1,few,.,TGCAGTGCTAGTGAACAGATGAACACTGAAGCTTTCTTT,CSASEQMNTEAFF
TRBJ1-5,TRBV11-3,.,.,TGTGCCAGCAGCAAAGGGGCCTGGCAGCCCCAGCATTTT,CASSKGAWQPQHF
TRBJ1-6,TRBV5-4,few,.,TGTGCCAGCAGCTCCCCGGGGTCAAGCTATTATAATTCACCCCTCCACTTT,CASSSPGSSYYNSPLHF
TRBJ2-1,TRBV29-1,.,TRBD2,TGCAGCTCTTCGGGACTAGCGGGGAGGGAGCAGTTCTTC,CSSSGLAGREQFF
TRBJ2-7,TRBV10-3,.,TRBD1,TGTGCCATCAGTGGGGTGGGGACAGGCCTCTACGAGCAGTACTTC,CAISGVGTGLYEQYF
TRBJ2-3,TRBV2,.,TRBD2,TGTGCCAGCAGTGTGGGGACTAGCGGGAGTAGGACAGATACGCAGTATTTT,CASSVGTSGSRTDTQYF
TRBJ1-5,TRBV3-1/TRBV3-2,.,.,TGTGCCAGCAGCCAAGATTCTGGCCCCCGGCATTTT,CASSQDSGPRHF
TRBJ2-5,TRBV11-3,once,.,TGTGCCAGCAGGGGGCAAGCAGAGACCCAGTACTTC,CASRGQAETQYF
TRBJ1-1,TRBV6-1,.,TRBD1,TGTGCCAGCAGTGAAACACAGGGGGCGAACACTGAAGCTTTCTTT,CASSETQGANTEAFF
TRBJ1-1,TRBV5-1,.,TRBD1,TGCGCCAGCAGCTCAGGGGGTAGGACTGAAGCTTTCTTT,CASSSGGRTEAFF
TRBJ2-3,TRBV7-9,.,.,TGTGCCAGCAGCTTAAAGGGAGACACAGATACGCAGTATTTT,CASSLKGDTDTQYF
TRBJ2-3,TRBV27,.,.,TGTGCCAGCAGTTTAAGCGCAAGCACAGATACGCAGTATTTT,CASSLSASTDTQYF
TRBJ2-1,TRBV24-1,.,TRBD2,TGTGCCACCAGTGCATCTAGCGGGAGAGATTACAATGAGCAGTTCTTC,CATSASSGRDYNEQFF
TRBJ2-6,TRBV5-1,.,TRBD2,TGCGCCAGCAGAGCGGGGGCCACCTCTGGGGCCAACGTCCTGACTTTC,CASRAGATSGANVLTF
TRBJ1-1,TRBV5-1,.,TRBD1,TGCGCCAGCAGCGTAAGACAGGGGGGGAACACTGAAGCTTTCTTT,CASSVRQGGNTEAFF
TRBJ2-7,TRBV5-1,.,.,TGCGCCAGCAGCTTGGCCGACAGGATCGCCTACGAGCAGTACTTC,CASSLADRIAYEQYF
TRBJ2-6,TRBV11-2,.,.,TGTGCCAGCAGCTCCTCCTTAGCGTGGGGGGCCAACGTCCTGACTTTC,CASSSSLAWGANVLTF
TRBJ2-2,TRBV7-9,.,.,TGTGCCAGCAGCCTCTCCGGCGGGGAGCTGTTTTTT,CASSLSGGELFF
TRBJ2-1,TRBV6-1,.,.,TGTGCCAGCAGTGCTGCCTCCGGAGGAACCTACAATGAGCAGTTCTTC,CASSAASGGTYNEQFF
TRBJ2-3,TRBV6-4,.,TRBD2,TGTGCCAGCGCTCCCCCTAGCGGGGGGAGAGGGCAGTATTTT,CASAPPSGGRGQYF
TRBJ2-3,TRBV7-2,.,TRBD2,TGTGCCAGCAGCTTAGCCGCTAGCGGGAGAACAGATACGCAGTATTTT,CASSLAASGRTDTQYF